This T cell receptor (beta chain) was sequenced for a study of cytomegalovirus exposure and HLA in healthy donors. The overall study: Inside one of the first data releases sat 85 million or so unique TCRs taken from HLA-typed donors.

PCR primers comprised 60 Vbeta and 13 Jbeta primers. The table came from immunoSEQ multiplex PCR; TCRdb's copy has only in-frame clones and leaves some out. The sample has 200,000 to 250,000 clones, around 70% seen once; the top ten hold 2.5% to 3%. The germline V gene has CDR1 MNHEY and CDR2 SVGAGI. There are 13 residues in the CDR3. Trimming stripped 1 base from V and 4 bases from J, with 7 bases between. This clone was detected only a few times. The material sequenced was PBMCs. The chain joins TRBV6-5 to TRBJ1-1, with TRBD1 as a possible D gene (6 bases). The TCR was taken from a middle-aged man in good health and CMV-seropositive. DNA of the CDR3: TGTGCCAGCAGTTACTTGGACAGCACTGAAGCTTTCTTT. Amino acids: CASSYLDSTEAFF.